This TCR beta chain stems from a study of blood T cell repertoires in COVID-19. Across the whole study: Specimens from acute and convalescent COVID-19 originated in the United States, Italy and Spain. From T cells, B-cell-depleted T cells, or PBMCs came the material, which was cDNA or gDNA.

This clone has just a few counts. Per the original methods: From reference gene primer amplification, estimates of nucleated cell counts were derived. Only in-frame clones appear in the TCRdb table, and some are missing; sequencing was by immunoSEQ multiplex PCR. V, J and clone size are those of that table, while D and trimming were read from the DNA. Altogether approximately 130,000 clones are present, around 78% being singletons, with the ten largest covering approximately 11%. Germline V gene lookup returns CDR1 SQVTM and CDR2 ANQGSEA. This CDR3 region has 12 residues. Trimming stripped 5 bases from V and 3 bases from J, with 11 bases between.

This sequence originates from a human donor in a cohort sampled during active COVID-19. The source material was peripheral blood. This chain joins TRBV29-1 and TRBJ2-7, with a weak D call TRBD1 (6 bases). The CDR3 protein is CSVYRAGYEQYF. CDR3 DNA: TGCAGCGTTTACAGGGCAGGCTACGAGCAGTACTTC.